The entry below gives a single TCR beta chain sequence along with its context. Here immunoSEQ multiplex PCR was the method, and the copy in TCRdb shows in-frame clones only, minus some. This sample has about 83,000 clones, with 85% to 95% found just once. This entry belongs to a study of technical replicates of blood from several donors. The CDR3 spans 14 residues. The sample taken for sequencing was T cells isolated from PBMCs. The source of this sequence is a human donor in good health. The rearrangement uses TRBV21-1 and TRBJ2-3; TRBD1, the table's D call, was not compared with the DNA. TRBV21-1 is a known pseudogene. This CDR3 reads CASSNGQGADTQYF. The CDR3 DNA reads TGTGCCAGCAGCAACGGACAGGGGGCGGATACGCAGTATTTT.